Listed here is a single TCR beta chain. These data originate in a study of blood T cell repertoires in COVID-19. This table comes from immunoSEQ multiplex PCR, and its TCRdb copy is limited to in-frame clones, with some not included. The data show tens of thousands of clones, more than 80% seen once. Germline CDR1 LNHDA, CDR2 SQIVND (reference sequence). V lost 5 bases to trimming and J lost 4 bases, with 14 bases between them. The CDR3 is made up of 14 amino acids. The origin of this receptor is a woman in her sixties or seventies with acute or convalescent COVID-19. Sequencing was done on a sample of peripheral blood. The gene calls are TRBV19 and TRBJ1-1; D unresolved. CDR3 region: CASSDLLRGTEAFF. CDR3 DNA: TGTGCCAGTAGTGACCTCCTCCGGGGCACTGAAGCTTTCTTT.